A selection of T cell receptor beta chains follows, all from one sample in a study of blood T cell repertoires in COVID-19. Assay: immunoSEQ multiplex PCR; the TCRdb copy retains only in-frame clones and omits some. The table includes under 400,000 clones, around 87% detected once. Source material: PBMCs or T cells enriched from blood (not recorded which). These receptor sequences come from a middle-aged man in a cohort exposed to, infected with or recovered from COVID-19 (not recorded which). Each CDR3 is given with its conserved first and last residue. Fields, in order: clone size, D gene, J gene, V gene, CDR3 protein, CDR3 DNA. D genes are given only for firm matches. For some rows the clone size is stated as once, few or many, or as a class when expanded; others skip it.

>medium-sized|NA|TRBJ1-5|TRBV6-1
CASSEGTENQPQHF
TGTGCCAGCAGTGAAGGGACAGAAAATCAGCCCCAGCATTTT
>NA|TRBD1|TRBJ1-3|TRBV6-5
CASPFRGPSGNTIYF
TGTGCCAGCCCTTTTAGGGGGCCCTCTGGAAACACCATATATTTT
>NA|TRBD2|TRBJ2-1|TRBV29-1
CSVGGTSGYRSYNEQFF
TGCAGCGTTGGAGGGACTAGCGGCTACCGCTCCTACAATGAGCAGTTCTTC
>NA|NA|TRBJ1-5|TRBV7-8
CASSLAEGSNRPQHF
TGTGCCAGCAGCTTAGCTGAGGGAAGCAATCGGCCCCAGCATTTT
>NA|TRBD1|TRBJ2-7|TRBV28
CASSGDRGYEQYF
TGTGCCAGCAGTGGCGACAGGGGATACGAGCAGTACTTC
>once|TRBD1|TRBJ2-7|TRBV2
CASRGTGVSEQYF
TGTGCCAGCAGGGGGACAGGGGTTTCCGAGCAGTACTTC
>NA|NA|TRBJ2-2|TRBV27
CASSFQAPGELFF
TGTGCCAGCAGTTTCCAGGCCCCCGGGGAGCTGTTTTTT
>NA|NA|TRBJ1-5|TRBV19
CASSIQVNQPQHF
TGTGCCAGTAGTATCCAGGTAAATCAGCCCCAGCATTTT
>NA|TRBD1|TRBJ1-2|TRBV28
CASSSQGATGYTF
TGTGCCAGCAGTTCGCAGGGGGCGACGGGCTACACCTTC
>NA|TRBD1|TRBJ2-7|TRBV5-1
CASSGPTGGVYEQYF
TGCGCCAGCAGCGGTCCGACAGGGGGCGTGTACGAGCAGTACTTC
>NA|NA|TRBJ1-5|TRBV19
CASSSWGYSSPQHF
TGTGCCAGTAGTAGTTGGGGCTACAGCTCGCCCCAGCATTTT
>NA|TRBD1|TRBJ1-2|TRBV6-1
CASSEWTGDYGYTF
TGTGCCAGCAGTGAATGGACAGGGGACTATGGCTACACCTTC
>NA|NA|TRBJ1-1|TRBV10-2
CASSVSRMNTEAFF
TGCGCCAGCAGTGTAAGTAGAATGAACACTGAAGCTTTCTTT
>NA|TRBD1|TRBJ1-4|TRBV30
CAWRPGQGREKLFF
TGTGCCTGGAGACCCGGACAGGGTAGGGAAAAACTGTTTTTT
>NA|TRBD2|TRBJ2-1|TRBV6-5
CASTWTSGTEQFF
TGTGCCAGCACCTGGACTAGCGGAACTGAGCAGTTCTTC
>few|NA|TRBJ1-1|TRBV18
CASSPIHASDTEAFF
TGTGCCAGCTCACCCATTCATGCCTCGGACACTGAAGCTTTCTTT
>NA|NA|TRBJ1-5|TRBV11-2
CASSDRELQEYQPQHF
TGTGCCAGCAGCGACCGGGAACTTCAGGAATATCAGCCCCAGCATTTT
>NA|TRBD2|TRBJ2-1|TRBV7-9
CASSRTSGSGKDEQFF
TGTGCCAGCAGCCGGACTAGCGGGAGCGGAAAGGATGAGCAGTTCTTC
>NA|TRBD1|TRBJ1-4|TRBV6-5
CASSYSIADRAKLFF
TGTGCCAGCAGTTACTCGATAGCAGACAGGGCAAAACTGTTTTTT
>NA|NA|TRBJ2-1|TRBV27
CASSSSPGRQFF
TGTGCCAGCAGTTCCTCCCCGGGAAGGCAGTTCTTC
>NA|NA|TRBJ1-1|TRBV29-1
CSVGSDVRAEAFF
TGCAGCGTTGGAAGCGACGTAAGAGCTGAAGCTTTCTTT
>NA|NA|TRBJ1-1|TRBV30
CAWRNSQMNTEAFF
TGTGCCTGGAGGAACAGCCAAATGAACACTGAAGCTTTCTTT
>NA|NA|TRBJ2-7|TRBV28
CASSFLSGTYEQYF
TGTGCCAGCAGTTTCTTGTCAGGGACCTACGAGCAGTACTTC
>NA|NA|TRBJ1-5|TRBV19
CASSILNGNQPQHF
TGTGCCAGTAGTATACTTAACGGGAATCAGCCCCAGCATTTT
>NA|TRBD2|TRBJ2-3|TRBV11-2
CASSRVPAGVSDTQYF
TGTGCCAGCAGCCGTGTACCAGCGGGAGTGTCAGATACGCAGTATTTT
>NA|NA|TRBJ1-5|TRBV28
CASPPFRTVSNQPQHF
TGTGCCAGCCCCCCGTTTCGGACAGTTAGCAATCAGCCCCAGCATTTT
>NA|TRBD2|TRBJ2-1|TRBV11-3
CASSHTLAGGYNEQFF
TGTGCCAGCAGCCATACTCTAGCGGGGGGCTACAATGAGCAGTTCTTC
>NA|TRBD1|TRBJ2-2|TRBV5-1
CASSSQGAGSLGELFF
TGCGCCAGCAGCTCCCAGGGGGCGGGGAGCTTGGGGGAGCTGTTTTTT
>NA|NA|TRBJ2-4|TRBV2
CASSPRVGKNIQYF
TGTGCCAGCAGTCCCAGGGTTGGCAAAAACATTCAGTACTTC
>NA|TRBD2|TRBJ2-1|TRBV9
CASSGGTSYFNEQFF
TGTGCCAGCAGCGGAGGGACTAGTTATTTTAATGAGCAGTTCTTC
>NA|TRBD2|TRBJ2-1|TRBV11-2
CASSLVSGRGSYNEQFF
TGTGCCAGCAGCTTGGTGAGCGGGAGGGGCTCCTACAATGAGCAGTTCTTC
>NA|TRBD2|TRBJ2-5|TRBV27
CASSSDVAGALETQYF
TGTGCCAGCAGTTCAGATGTAGCGGGAGCTTTAGAGACCCAGTACTTC